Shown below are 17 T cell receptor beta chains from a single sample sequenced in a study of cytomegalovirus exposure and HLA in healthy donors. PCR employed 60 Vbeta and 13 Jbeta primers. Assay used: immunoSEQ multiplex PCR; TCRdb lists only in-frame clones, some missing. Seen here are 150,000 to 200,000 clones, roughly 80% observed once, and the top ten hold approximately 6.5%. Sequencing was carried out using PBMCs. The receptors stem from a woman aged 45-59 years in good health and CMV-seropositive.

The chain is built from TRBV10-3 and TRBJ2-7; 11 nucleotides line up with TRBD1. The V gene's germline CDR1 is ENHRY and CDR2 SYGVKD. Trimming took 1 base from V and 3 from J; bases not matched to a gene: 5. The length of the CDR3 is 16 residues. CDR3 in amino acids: CAISELPGTGGYEQYF. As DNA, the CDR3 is TGTGCCATCAGTGAGTTGCCCGGGACAGGGGGCTACGAGCAGTACTTC.

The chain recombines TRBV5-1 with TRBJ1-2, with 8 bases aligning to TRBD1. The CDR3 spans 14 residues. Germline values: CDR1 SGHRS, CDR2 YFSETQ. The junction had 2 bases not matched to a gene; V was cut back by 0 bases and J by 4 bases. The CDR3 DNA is TGCGCCAGCAGCTTGGCAGGGGGCACCTATGGCTACACCTTC. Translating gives CASSLAGGTYGYTF.

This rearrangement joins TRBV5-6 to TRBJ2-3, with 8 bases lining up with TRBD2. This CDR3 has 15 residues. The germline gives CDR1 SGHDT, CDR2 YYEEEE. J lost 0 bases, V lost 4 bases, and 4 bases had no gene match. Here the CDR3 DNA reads TGTGCCAGCAGCGACCCGGGGGGGAGCACAGATACGCAGTATTTT. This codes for CASSDPGGSTDTQYF.

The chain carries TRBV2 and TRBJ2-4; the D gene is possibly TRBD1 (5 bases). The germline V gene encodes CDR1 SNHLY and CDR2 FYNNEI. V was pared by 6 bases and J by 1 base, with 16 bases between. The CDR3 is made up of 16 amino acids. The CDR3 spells CASRGDWGFAKNIQYF. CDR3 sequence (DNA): TGTGCCAGCAGAGGAGATTGGGGCTTCGCCAAAAACATTCAGTACTTC.

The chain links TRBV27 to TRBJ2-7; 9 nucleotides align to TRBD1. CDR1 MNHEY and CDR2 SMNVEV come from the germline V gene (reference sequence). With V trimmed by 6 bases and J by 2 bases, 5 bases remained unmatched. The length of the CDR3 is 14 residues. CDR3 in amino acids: CASRGQGLPYEQYF. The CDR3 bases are TGTGCCAGCAGGGGACAGGGCTTACCCTACGAGCAGTACTTC.

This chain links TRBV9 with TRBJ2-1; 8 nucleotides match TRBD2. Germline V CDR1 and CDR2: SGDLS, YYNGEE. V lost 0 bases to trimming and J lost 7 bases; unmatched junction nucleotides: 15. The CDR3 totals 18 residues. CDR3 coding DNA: TGTGCCAGCAGCGTAGGAGTACGAGCGGGGGACCCTAGGAATGAGCAGTTCTTC. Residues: CASSVGVRAGDPRNEQFF.

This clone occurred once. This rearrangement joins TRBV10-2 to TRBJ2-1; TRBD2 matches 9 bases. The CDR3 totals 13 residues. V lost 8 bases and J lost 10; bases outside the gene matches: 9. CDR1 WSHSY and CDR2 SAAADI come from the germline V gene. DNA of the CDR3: TGCGCCAGCTCCATAGCGGGGGCCTTGGAGCAGTTCTTC. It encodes CASSIAGALEQFF.

CDR3 protein: CASGLDRGKDYGYTF. CDR3 coding DNA: TGCGCCAGCGGTTTGGACAGGGGAAAGGACTATGGCTACACCTTC. V gene TRBV4-1 combines with J gene TRBJ1-2; 9 bases fit TRBD1. Germline trimming cut 8 bases from V and 3 bases from J; bases unmatched to any gene: 10. This CDR3 spans 15 amino acids. Germline values: CDR1 MGHRA, CDR2 YSYEKL.

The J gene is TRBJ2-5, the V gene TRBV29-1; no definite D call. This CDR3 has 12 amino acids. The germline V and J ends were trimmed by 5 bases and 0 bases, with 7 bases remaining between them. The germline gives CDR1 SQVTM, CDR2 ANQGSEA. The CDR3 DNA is TGCAGCGTTTCAACTCACCAAGAGACCCAGTACTTC. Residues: CSVSTHQETQYF. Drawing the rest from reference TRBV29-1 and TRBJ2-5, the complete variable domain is SAVISQKPSRDICQRGTSLTIQCQVDSQVTMMFWYRQQPGQSLTLIATANQGSEATYESGFVIDKFPISRPNLTFSTLTVSNMSPEDSSIYLCSVSTHQETQYFGPGTRLLVL.

This CDR3 reads CASSVAGGITDTQYF. The CDR3, as DNA: TGTGCCAGCAGCGTAGCGGGAGGGATCACAGATACGCAGTATTTT. V gene TRBV6-5 combines with J gene TRBJ2-3, with TRBD2 identical over 11 bases. The CDR3 runs 15 residues. J gave up 2 bases and V 6 bases, and 4 bases lay outside the gene matches. The V gene's germline CDR1 is MNHEY and CDR2 SVGAGI.

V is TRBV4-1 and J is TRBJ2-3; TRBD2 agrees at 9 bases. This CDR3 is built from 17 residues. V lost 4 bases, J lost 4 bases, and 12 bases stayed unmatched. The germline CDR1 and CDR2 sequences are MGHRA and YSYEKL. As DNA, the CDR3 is TGCGCCAGCAGCCCCAGCGGGGGGCTTTCCGGTGCAGATACGCAGTATTTT. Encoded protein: CASSPSGGLSGADTQYF.

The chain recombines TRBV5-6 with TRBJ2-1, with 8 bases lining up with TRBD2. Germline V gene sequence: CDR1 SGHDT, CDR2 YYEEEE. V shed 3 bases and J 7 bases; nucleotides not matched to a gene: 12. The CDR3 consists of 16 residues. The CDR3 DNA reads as TGTGCCAGCAGCTCCCCCCTAGCGGGTAGGACGAATGAGCAGTTCTTC. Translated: CASSSPLAGRTNEQFF.

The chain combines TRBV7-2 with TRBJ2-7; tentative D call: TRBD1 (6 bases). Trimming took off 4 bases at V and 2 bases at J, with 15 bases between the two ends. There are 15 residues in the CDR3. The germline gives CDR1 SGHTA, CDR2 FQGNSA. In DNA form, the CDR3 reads TGTGCCAGCAGCTCATACAGGGACGACGCCTACGAGCAGTACTTC. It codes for CASSSYRDDAYEQYF.

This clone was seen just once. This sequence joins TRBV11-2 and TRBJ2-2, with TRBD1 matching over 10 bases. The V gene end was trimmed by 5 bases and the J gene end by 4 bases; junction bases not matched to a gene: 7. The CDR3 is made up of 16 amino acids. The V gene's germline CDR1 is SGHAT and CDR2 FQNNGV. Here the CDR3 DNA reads TGTGCCAGCAGCCCCCGGACAGGGGGTAGCACCGGGGAGCTGTTTTTT. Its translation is CASSPRTGGSTGELFF.

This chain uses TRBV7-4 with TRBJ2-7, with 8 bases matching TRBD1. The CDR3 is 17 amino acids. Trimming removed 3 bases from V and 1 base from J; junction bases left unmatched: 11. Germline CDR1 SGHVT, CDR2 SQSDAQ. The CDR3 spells CASSLVGGQEISYEQYF. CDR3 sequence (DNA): TGTGCCAGCAGCTTGGTAGGGGGACAGGAGATATCCTACGAGCAGTACTTC.

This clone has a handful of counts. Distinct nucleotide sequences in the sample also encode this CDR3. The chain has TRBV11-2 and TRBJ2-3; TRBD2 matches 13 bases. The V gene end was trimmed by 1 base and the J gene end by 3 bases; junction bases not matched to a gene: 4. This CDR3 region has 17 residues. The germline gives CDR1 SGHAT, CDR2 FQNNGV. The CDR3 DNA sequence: TGTGCCAGCAGCTTAGGGACTAGCGGGAGTGGGACAGATACGCAGTATTTT. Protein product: CASSLGTSGSGTDTQYF.

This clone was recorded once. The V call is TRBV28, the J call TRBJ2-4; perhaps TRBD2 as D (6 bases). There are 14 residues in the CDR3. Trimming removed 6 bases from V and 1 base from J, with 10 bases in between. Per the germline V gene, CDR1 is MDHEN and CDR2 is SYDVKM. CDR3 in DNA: TGTGCCAGCAGCTCGAGCGGGGCCAAAAACATTCAGTACTTC. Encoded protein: CASSSSGAKNIQYF.